This T cell receptor (beta chain) comes out of a study of blood T cell repertoires in COVID-19. Original handling: Nucleated cell counts were estimated from reference gene primer amplification. The data were produced by immunoSEQ multiplex PCR, yet TCRdb's version contains in-frame clones alone and is incomplete. From that table come the V and J calls and clone size; the DNA was used to work out D and trimming. The data contain about 350,000 clones, about nine tenths of them singletons. Germline assignment: CDR1 MNHEY and CDR2 SVGAGI. Trimming stripped 3 bases from V and 7 bases from J, with 9 bases between. CDR3 length: 12 residues.

The origin of this receptor is a woman in her sixties or seventies with COVID-19, enrolled during active disease. Source material: peripheral blood. The V call is TRBV6-5, the J call TRBJ1-1, with a possible D match to TRBD1 (5 bases). The DNA for the CDR3 is TGTGCCAGCAGTTATGGGGGAGGTGAAGCTTTCTTT. This translates into CASSYGGGEAFF.